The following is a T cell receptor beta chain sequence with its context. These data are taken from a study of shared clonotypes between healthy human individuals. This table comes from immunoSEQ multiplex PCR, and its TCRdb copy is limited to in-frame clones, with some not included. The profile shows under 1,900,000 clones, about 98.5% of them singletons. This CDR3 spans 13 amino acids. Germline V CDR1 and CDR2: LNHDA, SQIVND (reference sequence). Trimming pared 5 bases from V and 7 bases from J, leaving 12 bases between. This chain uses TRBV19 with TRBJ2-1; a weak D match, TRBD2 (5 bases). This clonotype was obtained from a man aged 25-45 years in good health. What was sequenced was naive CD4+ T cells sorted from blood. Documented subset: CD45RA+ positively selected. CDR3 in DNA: TGTGCCAGTAGTCGGACTCCCGAGAATGAGCAGTTCTTC. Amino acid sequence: CASSRTPENEQFF. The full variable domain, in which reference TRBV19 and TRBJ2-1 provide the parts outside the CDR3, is DGGITQSPKYLFRKEGQNVTLSCEQNLNHDAMYWYRQDPGQGLRLIYYSQIVNDFQKGDIAEGYSVSREKKESFPLTVTSAQKNPTAFYLCASSRTPENEQFFGPGTRLTVL.